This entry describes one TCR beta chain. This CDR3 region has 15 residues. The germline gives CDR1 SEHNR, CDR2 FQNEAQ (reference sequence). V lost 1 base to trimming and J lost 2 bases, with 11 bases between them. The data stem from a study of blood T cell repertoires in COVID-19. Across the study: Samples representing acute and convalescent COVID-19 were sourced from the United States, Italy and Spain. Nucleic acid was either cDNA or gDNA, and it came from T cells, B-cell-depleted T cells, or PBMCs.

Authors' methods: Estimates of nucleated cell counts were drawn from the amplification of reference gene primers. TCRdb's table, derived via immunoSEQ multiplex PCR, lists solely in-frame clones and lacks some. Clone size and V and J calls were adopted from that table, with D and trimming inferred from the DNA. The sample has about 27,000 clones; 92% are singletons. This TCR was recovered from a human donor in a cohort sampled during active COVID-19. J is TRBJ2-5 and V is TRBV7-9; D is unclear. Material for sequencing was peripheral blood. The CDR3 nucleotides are TGTGCCAGCAGCTTAGAGAGGCAGCTGCAAGAGACCCAGTACTTC. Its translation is CASSLERQLQETQYF.